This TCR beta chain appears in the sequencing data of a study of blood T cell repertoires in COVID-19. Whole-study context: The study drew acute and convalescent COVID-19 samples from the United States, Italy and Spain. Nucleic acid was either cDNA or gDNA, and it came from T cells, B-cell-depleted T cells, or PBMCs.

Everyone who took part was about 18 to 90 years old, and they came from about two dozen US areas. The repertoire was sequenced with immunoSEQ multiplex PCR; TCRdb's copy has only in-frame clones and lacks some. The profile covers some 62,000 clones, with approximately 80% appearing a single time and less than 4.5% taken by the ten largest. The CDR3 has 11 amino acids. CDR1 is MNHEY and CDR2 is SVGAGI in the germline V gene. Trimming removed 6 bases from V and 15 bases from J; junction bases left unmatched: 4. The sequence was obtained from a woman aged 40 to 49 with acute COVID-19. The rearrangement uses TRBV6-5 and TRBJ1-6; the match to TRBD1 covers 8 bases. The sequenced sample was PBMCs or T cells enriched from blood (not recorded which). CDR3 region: CASSMGQVLHF. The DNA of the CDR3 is TGTGCCAGCAGCATGGGACAGGTCCTCCACTTT.